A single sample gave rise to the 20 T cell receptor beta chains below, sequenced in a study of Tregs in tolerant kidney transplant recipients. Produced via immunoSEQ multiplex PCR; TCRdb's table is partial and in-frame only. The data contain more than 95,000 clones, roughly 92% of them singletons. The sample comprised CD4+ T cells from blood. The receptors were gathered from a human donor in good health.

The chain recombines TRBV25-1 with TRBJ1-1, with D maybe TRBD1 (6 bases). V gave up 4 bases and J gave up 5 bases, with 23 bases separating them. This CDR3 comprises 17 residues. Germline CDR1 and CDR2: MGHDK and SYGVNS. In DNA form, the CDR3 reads TGTGCCAGCAGTGCCGTACCGGGACACAAAGGGGGGACTGAAGCTTTCTTT. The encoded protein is CASSAVPGHKGGTEAFF.

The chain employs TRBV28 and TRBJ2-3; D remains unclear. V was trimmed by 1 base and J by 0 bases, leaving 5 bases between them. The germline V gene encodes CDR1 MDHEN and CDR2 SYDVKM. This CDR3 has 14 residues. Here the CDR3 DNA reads TGTGCCAGCAGTTTATACGGGAGCACAGATACGCAGTATTTT. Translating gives CASSLYGSTDTQYF.

The DNA of the CDR3 is TGTGCCAGCAGCCAAGAAAAGGGTGGGGTGGGAGGCTACACCTTC. It yields the protein CASSQEKGGVGGYTF. The chain links TRBV4-2 to TRBJ1-2; D not certain. Germline V lookup: CDR1 LGHNA, CDR2 YNFKEQ. The CDR3 runs to 15 residues. V lost 0 bases to trimming and J lost 8 bases, with 16 bases between them.

The CDR3 sequence is CASSLAGQPNTEAFF. The CDR3 coding sequence is TGCGCCAGCAGCTTGGCCGGACAGCCGAACACTGAAGCTTTCTTT. The chain employs TRBV5-1 and TRBJ1-1; TRBD1 is a possible D gene (6 bases). V lost 0 bases to trimming and J lost 1 base, with 10 bases between them. CDR1 and CDR2 (germline): SGHRS, YFSETQ. The CDR3 extends over 15 amino acids.

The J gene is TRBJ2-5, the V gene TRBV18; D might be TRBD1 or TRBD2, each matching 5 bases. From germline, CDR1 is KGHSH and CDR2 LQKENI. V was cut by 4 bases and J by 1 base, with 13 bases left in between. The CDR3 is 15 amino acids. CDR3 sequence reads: CASSRTQGFQETQYF. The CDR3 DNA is TGTGCCAGCTCACGGACTCAGGGCTTCCAAGAGACCCAGTACTTC.

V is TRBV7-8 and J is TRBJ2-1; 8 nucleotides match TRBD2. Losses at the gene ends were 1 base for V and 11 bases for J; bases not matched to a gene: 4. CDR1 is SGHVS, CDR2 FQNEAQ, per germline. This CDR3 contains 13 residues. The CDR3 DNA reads TGTGCCAGCAGCTTAGAGGGACTAGAAAAGCAGTTCTTC. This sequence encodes CASSLEGLEKQFF.

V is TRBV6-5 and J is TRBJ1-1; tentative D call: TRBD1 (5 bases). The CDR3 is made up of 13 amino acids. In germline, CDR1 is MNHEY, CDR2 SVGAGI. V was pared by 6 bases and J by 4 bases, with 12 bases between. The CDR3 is CASSLTESTEAFF. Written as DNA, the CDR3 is TGTGCCAGCAGCTTGACAGAGTCCACTGAAGCTTTCTTT.

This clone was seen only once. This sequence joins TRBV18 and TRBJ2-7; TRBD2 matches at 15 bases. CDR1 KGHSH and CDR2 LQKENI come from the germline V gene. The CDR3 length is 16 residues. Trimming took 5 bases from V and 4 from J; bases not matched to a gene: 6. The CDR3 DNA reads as TGTGCCAGCTCAACGGGACTAGCGGGGGGCTGGTACGAGCAGTACTTC. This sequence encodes CASSTGLAGGWYEQYF.

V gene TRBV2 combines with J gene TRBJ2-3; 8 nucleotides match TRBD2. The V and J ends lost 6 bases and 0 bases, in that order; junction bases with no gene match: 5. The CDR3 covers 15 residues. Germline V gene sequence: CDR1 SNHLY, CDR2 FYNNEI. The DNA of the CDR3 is TGTGCCAGCAGGCTGACTAGCGCCAGCACAGATACGCAGTATTTT. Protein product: CASRLTSASTDTQYF.

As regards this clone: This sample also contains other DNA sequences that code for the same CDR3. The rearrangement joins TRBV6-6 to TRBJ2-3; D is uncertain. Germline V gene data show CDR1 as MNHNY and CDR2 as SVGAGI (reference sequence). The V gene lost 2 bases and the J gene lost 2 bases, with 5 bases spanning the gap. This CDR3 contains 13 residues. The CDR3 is CASSYGSTDTQYF. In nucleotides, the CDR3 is TGTGCCAGCAGTTACGGGTCCACAGATACGCAGTATTTT.

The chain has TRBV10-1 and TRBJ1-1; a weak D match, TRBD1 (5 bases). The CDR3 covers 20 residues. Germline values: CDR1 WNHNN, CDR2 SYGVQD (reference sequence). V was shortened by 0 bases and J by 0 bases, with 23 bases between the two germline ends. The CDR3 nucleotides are TGCGCCAGCAGTGAGTCGATCGCAGGGTGCCCAAGTGACATGAACACTGAAGCTTTCTTT. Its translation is CASSESIAGCPSDMNTEAFF.

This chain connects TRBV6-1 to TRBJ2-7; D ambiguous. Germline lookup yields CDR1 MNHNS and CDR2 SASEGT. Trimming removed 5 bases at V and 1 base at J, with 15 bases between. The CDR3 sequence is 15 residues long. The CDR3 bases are TGTGCCAGCAGTCAAAACACTGATTTGTCCTACGAGCAGTACTTC. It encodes CASSQNTDLSYEQYF.

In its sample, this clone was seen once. The CDR3 nucleotides read TGTGCCAGCGTAGGGGTAGGAGGGCCGCAGTATTTT. This encodes CASVGVGGPQYF. The V and J genes are TRBV27 and TRBJ2-3; D might be TRBD2 (6 bases). Trimming pared 8 bases from V and 10 bases from J, leaving 16 bases between. The CDR3 length is 12 residues. Germline values: CDR1 MNHEY, CDR2 SMNVEV (reference sequence).

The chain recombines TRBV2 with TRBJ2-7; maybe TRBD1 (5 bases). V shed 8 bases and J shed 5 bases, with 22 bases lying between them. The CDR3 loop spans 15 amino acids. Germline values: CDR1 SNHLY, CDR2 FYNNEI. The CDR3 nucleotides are TGTGCCAGCCATGGGTGGGGCGGTCGGGTCAACGAGCAGTACTTC. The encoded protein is CASHGWGGRVNEQYF.

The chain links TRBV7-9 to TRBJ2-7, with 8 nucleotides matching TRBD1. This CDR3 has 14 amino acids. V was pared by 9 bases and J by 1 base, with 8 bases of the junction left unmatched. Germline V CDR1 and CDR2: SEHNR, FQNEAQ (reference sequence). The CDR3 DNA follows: TGTGCCAGTGACCCAGGGGGCAATTCCTACGAGCAGTACTTC. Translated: CASDPGGNSYEQYF.

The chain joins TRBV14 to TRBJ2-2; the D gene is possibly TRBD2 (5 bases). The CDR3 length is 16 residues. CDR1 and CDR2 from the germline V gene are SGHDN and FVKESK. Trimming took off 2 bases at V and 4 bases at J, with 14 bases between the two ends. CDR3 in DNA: TGTGCCAGCAGCCAATTAAGACAACGGGGCACCGGGGAGCTGTTTTTT. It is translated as CASSQLRQRGTGELFF.

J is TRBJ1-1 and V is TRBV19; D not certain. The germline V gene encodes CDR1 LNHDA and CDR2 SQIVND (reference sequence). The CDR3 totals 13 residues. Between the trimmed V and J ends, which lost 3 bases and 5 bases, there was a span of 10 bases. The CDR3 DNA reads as TGTGCCAGTAGTATCCAGGCTGGGACTGAAGCTTTCTTT. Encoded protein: CASSIQAGTEAFF. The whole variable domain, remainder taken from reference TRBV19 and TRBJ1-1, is DGGITQSPKYLFRKEGQNVTLSCEQNLNHDAMYWYRQDPGQGLRLIYYSQIVNDFQKGDIAEGYSVSREKKESFPLTVTSAQKNPTAFYLCASSIQAGTEAFFGQGTRLTVV.

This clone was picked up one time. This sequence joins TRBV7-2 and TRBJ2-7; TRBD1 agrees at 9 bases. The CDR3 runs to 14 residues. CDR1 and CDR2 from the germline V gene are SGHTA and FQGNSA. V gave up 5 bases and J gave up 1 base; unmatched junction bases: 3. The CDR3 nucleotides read TGTGCCAGCAGCCAGGACAGGGGATCCTACGAGCAGTACTTC. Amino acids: CASSQDRGSYEQYF.

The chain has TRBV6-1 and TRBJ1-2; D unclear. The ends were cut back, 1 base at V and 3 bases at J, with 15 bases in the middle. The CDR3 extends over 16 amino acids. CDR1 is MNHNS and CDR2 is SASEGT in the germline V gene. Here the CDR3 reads CASSEGVGGGDYGYTF. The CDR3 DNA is TGTGCCAGCAGTGAAGGGGTCGGTGGCGGGGACTATGGCTACACCTTC.

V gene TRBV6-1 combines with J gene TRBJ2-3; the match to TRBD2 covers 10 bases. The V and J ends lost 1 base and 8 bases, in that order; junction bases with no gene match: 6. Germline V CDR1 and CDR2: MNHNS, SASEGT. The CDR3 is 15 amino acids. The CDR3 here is CASSEVGVAGGTQYF. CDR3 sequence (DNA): TGTGCCAGCAGTGAAGTTGGGGTAGCGGGAGGTACGCAGTATTTT.